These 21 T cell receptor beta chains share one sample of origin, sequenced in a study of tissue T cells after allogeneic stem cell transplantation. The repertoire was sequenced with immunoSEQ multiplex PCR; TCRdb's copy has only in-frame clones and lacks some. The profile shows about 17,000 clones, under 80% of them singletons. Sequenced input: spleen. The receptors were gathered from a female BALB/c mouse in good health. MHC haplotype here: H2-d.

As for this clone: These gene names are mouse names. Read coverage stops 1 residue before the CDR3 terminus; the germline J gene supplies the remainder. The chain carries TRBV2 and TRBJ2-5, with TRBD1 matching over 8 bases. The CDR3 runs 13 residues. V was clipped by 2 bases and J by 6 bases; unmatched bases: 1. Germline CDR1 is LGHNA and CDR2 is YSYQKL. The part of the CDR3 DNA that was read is TGTGCCAGCAGCCAACAGGGGGCGGACACCCAGTAC. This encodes CASSQQGADTQY. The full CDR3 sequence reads CASSQQGADTQYF.

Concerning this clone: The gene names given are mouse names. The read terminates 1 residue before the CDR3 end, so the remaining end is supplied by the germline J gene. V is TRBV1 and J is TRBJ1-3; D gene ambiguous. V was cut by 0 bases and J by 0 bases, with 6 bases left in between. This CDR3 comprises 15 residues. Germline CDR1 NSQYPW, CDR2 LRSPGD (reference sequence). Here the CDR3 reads CTCSAETNSGNTLYF. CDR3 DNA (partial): TGCACCTGCAGTGCAGAGACAAATTCTGGAAATACGCTCTAT.

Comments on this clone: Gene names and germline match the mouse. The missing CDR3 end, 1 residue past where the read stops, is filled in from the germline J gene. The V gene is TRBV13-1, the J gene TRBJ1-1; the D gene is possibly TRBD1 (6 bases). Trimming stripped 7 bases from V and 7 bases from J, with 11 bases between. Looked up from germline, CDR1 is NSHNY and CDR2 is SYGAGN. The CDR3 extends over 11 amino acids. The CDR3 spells CASSVQGEVFF. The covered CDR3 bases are TGTGCCAGCTCCGTACAGGGAGAAGTCTTC.

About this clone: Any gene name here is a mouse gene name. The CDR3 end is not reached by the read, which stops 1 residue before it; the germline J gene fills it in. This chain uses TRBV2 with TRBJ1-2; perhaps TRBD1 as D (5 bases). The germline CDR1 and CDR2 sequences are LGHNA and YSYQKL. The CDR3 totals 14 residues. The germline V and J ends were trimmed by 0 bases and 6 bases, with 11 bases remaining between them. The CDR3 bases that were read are TGTGCCAGCAGCCAAGAAGGCAGGGTCGCCGACTACACC. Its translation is CASSQEGRVADYT. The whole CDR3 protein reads CASSQEGRVADYTF. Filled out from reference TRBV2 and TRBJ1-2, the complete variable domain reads DPKIIQKPKYLVAVTGSEKILICEQYLGHNAMYWYRQSAKKPLEFMFSYSYQKLMDNQTASSRFQPQSSKKNHLDLQITALKPDDSATYFCASSQEGRVADYTFGSGTRLLVI.

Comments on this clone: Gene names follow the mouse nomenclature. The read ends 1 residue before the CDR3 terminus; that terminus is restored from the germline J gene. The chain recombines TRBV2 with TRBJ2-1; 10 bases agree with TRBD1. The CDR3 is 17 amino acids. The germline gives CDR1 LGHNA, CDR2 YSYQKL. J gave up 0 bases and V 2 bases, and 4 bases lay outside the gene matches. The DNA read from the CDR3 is TGTGCCAGCAGCCAAAGACAGGGGGCCCTTAACTATGCTGAGCAGTTC. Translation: CASSQRQGALNYAEQF. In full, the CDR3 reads CASSQRQGALNYAEQFF.

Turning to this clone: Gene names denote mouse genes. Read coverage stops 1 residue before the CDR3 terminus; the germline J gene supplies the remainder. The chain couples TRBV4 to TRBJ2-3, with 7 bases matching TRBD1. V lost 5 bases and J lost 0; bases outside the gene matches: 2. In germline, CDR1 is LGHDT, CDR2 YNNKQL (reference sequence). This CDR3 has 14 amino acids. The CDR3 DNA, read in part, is TGTGCCAGCAGCAGGACAGGTAGTGCAGAAACGCTGTAT. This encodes CASSRTGSAETLY. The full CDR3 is CASSRTGSAETLYF. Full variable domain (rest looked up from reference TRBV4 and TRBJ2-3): ETAVFQTPNYHVTQVGNEVSFNCKQTLGHDTMYWYKQDSKKLLKIMFSYNNKQLIVNETVPRRFSPQSSDKAHLNLRIKSVEPEDSAVYLCASSRTGSAETLYFGSGTRLTVL.

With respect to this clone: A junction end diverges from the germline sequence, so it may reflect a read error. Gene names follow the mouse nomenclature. CDR3 protein: CASSDMGQGSLYEQYF. CDR3 DNA (partial): TGTGCCAGCAGTGATATGGGACAGGGCTCCCTTTATGAACAGTAC. The V call is TRBV13-2, the J call TRBJ2-7; TRBD1 agrees at 9 bases. Sequencing ends 1 residue short of the CDR3 end; the germline J gene provides the rest. The CDR3 is 16 amino acids. Germline CDR1 NNHNN, CDR2 SYGAGS (reference sequence).

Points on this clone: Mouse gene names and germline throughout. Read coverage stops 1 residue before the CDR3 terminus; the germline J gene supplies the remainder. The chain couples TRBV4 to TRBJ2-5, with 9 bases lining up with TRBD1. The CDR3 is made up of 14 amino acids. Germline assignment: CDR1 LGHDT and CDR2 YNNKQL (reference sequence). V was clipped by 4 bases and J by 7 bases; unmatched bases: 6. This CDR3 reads CASSFTGGRNTQYF. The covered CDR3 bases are TGTGCCAGCAGCTTTACAGGGGGCAGGAACACCCAGTAC.

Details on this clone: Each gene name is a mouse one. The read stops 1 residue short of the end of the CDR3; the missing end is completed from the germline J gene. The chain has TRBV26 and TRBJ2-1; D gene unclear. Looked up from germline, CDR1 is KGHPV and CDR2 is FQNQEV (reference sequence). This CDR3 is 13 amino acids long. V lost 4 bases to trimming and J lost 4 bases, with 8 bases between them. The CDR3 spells CASSPGGYAEQFF. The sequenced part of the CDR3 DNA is TGTGCCAGCAGTCCGGGAGGGTATGCTGAGCAGTTC. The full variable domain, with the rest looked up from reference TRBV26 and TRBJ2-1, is NSKVIQTPRYLVKGQGQKAKMRCIPEKGHPVVFWYQQNKNNEFKFLINFQNQEVLQQIDMTEKRFSAECPSNSPCSLEIQSSEAGDSALYLCASSPGGYAEQFFGPGTRLTVL.

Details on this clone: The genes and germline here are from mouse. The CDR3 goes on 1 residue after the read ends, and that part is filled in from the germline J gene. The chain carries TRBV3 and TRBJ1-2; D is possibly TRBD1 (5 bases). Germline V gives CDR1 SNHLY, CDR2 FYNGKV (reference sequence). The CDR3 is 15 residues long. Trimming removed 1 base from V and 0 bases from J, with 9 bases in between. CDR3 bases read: TGTGCCAGCAGCTTAGAGGCAGGGACAAACTCCGACTACACC. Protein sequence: CASSLEAGTNSDYT. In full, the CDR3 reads CASSLEAGTNSDYTF.

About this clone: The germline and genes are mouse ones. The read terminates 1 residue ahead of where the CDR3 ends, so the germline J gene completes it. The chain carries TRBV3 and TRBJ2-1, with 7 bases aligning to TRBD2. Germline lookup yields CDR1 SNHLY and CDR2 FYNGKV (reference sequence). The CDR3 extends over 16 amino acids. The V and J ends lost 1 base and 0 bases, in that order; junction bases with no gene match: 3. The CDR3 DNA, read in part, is TGTGCCAGCAGCTTAGGAGACTGGGTTAACTATGCTGAGCAGTTC. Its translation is CASSLGDWVNYAEQF. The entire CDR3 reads CASSLGDWVNYAEQFF.

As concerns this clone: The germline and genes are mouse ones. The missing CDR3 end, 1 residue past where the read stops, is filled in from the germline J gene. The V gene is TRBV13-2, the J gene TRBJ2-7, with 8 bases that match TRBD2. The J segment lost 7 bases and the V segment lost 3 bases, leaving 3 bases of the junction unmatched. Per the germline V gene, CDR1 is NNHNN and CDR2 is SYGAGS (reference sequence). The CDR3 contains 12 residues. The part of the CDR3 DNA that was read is TGTGCCAGCGGTGTCTGGGGGGAGGAACAGTAC. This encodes CASGVWGEEQY. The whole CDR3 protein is CASGVWGEEQYF.

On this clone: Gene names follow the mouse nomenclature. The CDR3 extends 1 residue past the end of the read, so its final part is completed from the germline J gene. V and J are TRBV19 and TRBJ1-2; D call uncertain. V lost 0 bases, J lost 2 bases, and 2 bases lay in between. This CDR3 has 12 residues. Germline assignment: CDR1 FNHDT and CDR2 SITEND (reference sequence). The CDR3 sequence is CASSIGNSDYTF. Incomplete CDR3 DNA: TGTGCCAGCAGTATAGGGAACTCCGACTACACC.

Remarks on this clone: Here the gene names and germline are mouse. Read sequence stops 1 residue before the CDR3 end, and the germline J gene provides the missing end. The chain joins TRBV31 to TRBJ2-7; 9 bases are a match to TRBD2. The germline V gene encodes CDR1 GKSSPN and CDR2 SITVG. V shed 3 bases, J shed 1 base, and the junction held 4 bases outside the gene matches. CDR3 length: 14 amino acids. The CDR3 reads CAWSQLGGSYEQYF. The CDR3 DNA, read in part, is TGTGCCTGGAGCCAACTGGGGGGATCCTATGAACAGTAC.

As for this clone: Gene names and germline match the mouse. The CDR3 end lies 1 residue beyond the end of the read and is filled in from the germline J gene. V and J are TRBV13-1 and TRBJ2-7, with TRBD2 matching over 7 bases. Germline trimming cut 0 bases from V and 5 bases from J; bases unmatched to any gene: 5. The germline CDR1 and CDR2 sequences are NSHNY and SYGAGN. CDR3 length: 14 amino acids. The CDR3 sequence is CASSDARGTDEQYF. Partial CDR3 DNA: TGTGCCAGCAGTGATGCAAGAGGGACTGATGAACAGTAC.

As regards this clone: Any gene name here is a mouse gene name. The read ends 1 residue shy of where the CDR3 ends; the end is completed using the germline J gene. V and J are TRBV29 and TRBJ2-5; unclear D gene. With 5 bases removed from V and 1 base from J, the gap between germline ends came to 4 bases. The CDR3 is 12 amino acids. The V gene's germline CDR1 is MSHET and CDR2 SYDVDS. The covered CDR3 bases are TGTGCTAGCAGTGGGGACCAAGACACCCAGTAC. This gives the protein CASSGDQDTQY. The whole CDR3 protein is CASSGDQDTQYF.

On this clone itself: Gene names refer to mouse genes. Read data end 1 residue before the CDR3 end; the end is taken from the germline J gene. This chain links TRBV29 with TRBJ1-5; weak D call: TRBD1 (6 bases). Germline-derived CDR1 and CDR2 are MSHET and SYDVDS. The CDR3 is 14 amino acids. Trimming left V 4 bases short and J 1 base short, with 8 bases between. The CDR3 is CASSWGANNQAPLF. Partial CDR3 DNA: TGTGCTAGCAGTTGGGGGGCGAACAACCAGGCTCCGCTT.

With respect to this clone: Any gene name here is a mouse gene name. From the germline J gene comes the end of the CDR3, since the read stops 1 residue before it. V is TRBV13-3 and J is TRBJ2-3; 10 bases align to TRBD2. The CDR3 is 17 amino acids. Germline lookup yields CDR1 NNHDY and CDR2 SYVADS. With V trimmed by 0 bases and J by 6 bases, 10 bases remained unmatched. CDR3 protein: CASSDARLGGVRETLYF. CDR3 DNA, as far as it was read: TGTGCCAGCAGTGATGCAAGACTGGGGGGAGTAAGGGAAACGCTGTAT.

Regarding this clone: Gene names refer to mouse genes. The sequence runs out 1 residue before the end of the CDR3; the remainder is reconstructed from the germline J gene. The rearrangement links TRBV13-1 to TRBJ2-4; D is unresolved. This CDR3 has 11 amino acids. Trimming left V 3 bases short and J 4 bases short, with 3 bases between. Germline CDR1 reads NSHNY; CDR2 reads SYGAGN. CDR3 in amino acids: CASSGENTLYF. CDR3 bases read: TGTGCCAGCAGTGGGGAAAACACCTTGTAC.

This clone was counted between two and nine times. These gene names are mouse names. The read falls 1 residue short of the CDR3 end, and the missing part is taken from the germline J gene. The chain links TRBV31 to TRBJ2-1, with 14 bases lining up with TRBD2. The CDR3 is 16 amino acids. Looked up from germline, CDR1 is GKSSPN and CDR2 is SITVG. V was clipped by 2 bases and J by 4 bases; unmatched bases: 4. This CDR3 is CAWSGTGGALYAEQFF. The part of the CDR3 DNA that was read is TGTGCCTGGAGTGGGACTGGGGGGGCGCTGTATGCTGAGCAGTTC.

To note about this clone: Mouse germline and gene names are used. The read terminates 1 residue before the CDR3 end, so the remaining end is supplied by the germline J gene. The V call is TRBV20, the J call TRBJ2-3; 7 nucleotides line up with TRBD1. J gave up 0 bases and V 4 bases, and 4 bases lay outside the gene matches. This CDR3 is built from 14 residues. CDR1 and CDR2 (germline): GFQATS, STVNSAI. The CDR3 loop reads CGATTGASAETLYF. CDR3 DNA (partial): TGTGGTGCTACAACAGGGGCTAGTGCAGAAACGCTGTAT.